This T cell receptor (beta chain) originates from a study of molecular identifiers for immune sequencing clone quantification. There are many counts of this clonotype. RNA fractions of 10%, 30% or 50% and roughly 20,000 to 1,000,000 sorted cells were the source of naive CD8 libraries. Sorting recovered naive CD8 T cells on a CD8+CD4-CCR7+CD45RA+ profile. TCRdb itself ran the PCR reads through MiXCR, one entry per CDR3 protein. The sample lists some 650,000 distinct CDR3 sequences; 15% to 20% were seen once. There are 16 residues in the CDR3. V dropped 9 bases and J dropped 0; count of bases not matched to a gene: 9. Germline loops: CDR1 SGHRS, CDR2 YFSETQ.

The sample consisted of naive CD8+ T cells from blood, with Jurkat cell RNA spiked in. Documented subset: FACS-sorted CD8+CD4-CCR7+CD45RA+ naive T cells. The source is a human donor in good health. Some libraries in this study had Jurkat cell RNA spiked in. The chain uses TRBV5-1 and TRBJ2-6; 7 bases are shared with TRBD2. Here the CDR3 DNA reads TGCGCCACCATGGGAGGGGTTCCCTCTGGGGCCAACGTCCTGACTTTC. This gives the protein CATMGGVPSGANVLTF.